The subject of this entry is one TCR beta chain. The assay was immunoSEQ multiplex PCR, and TCRdb's table has in-frame clones only and misses some. This repertoire shows hundreds of thousands of clones, about 89% found once; its top ten account for 0.0094%. CDR3 length equals 16 residues. These data are taken from a study of shared T cell receptors in the human thymus. The sample also formed part of further work on human thymus T cells. From that paper: Donor material was obtained from healthy Finnish infants undergoing corrective surgery for congenital heart defects. Resections were taken during corrective heart surgery, and the thymus tissue came from these. Both thymic and peripheral blood repertoires showed apparently biased V and J usage. Related research has reported that thymic repertoires overlap highly among unrelated individuals.

This TCR was sampled from a boy in the first two years of life with a congenital heart defect. Sequencing was carried out using thymocytes. The chain combines TRBV21-1 with TRBJ2-3; no DNA check was done on the table's D call, TRBD2. TRBV21-1 corresponds to a pseudogene. This CDR3 is CASSKDGTSGGDTQYF. The CDR3 nucleotides read TGTGCCAGCAGCAAAGACGGGACTAGCGGGGGAGATACGCAGTATTTT.